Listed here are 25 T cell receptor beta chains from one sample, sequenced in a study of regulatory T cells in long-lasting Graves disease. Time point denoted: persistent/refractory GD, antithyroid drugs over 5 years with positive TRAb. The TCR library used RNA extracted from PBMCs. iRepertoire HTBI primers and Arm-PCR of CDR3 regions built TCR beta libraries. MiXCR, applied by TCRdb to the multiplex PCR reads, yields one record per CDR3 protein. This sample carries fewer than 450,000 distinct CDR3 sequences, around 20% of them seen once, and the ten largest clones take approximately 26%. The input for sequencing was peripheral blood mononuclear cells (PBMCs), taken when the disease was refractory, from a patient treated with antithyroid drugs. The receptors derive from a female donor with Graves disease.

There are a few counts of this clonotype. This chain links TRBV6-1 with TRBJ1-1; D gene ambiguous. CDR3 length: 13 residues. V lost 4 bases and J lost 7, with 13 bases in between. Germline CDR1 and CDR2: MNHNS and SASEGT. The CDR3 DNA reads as TGTGCCAGCAGTGGACGACAAATGATTGAAGCTTTCTTT. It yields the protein CASSGRQMIEAFF.

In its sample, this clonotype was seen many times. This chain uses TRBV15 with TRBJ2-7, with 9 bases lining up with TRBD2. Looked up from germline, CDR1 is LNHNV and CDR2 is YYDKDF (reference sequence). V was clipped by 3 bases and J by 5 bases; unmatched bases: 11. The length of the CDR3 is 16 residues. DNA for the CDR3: TGTGCCACCAGCAGCGGGTATAGCGGGAGAGGGGACGAGCAGTACTTC. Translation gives CATSSGYSGRGDEQYF.

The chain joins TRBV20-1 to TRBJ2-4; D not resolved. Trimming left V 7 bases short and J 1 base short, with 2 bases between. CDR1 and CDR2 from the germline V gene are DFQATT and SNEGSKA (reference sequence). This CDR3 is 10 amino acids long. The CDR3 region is CSVAKNIQYF. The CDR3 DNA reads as TGCAGTGTTGCCAAAAACATTCAGTACTTC.

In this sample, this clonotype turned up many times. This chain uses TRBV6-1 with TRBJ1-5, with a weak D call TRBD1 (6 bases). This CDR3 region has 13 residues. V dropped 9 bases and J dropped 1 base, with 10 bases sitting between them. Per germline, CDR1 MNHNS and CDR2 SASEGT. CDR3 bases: TGTGCCAGTGGGGGGCCCAGCAATCAGCCCCAGCATTTT. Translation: CASGGPSNQPQHF.

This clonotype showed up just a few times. CDR3: CASGQASYEQYF. CDR3 DNA sequence: TGTGCCAGCGGGCAGGCCTCCTACGAGCAGTACTTC. The chain couples TRBV12-3 or TRBV12-4 to TRBJ2-7; D call uncertain. Between the trimmed V and J ends, which lost 8 bases and 0 bases, there was a span of 8 bases. This CDR3 has 12 residues.

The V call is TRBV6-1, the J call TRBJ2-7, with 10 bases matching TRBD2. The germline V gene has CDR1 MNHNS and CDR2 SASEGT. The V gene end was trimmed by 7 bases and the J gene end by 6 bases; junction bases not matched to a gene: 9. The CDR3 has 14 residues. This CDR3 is CASNVAGGASEQYF. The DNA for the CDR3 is TGTGCCAGCAACGTAGCGGGAGGTGCTAGCGAGCAGTACTTC.

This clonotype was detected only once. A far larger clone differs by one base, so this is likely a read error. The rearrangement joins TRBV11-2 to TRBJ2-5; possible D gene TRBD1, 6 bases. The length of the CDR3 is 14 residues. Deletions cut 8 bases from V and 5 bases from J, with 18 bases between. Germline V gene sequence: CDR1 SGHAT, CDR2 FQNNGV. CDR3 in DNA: TGTGCCAGCGGTTTGGCGACAGGTCAGGAGACCCAGTACTTC. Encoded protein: CASGLATGQETQYF.

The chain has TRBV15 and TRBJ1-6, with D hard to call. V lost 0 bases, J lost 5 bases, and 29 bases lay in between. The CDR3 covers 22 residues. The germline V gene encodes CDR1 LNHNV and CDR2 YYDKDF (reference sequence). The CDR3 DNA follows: TGTGCCACCAGCAGAGATTACCCAATTACTAGCCCTTCCTCCCTCGATAATTCACCCCTCCACTTT. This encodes CATSRDYPITSPSSLDNSPLHF. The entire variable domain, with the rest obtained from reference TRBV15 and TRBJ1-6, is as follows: DAMVIQNPRYQVTQFGKPVTLSCSQTLNHNVMYWYQQKSSQAPKLLFHYYDKDFNNEADTPDNFQSRRPNTSFCFLDIRSPGLGDTAMYLCATSRDYPITSPSSLDNSPLHFGNGTRLTVT.

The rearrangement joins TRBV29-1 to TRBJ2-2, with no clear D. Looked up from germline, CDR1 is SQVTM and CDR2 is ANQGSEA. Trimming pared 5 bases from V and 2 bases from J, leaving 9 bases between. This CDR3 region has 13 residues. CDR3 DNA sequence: TGCAGCGTTTGGGGATCAAACACCGGGGAGCTGTTTTTT. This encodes CSVWGSNTGELFF.

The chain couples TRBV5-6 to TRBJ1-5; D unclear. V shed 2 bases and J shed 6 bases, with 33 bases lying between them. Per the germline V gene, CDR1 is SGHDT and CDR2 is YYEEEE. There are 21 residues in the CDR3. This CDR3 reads CASSLPPSVSSVGFIGQPQHF. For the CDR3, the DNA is TGTGCCAGCAGCTTACCCCCCAGCGTGAGCAGCGTCGGTTTTATCGGTCAGCCCCAGCATTTT.

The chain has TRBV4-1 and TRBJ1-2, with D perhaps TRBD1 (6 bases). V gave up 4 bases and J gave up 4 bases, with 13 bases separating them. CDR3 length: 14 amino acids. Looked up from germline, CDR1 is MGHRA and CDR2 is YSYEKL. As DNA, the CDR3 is TGCGCCAGCAGCCTTCGGACAGAGAGCTATGGCTACACCTTC. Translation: CASSLRTESYGYTF.

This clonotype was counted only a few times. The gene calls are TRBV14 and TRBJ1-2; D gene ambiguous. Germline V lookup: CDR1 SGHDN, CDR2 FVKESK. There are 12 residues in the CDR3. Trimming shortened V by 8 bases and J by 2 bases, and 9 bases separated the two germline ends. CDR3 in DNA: TGTGCCAGCTCCAACAGAAACTATGGCTACACCTTC. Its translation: CASSNRNYGYTF.

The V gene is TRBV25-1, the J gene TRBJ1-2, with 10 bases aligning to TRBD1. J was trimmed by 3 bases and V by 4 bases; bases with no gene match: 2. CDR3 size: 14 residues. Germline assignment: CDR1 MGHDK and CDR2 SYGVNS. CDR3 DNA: TGTGCCAGCAGTGGACAGGGGGCAGACTATGGCTACACCTTC. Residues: CASSGQGADYGYTF.

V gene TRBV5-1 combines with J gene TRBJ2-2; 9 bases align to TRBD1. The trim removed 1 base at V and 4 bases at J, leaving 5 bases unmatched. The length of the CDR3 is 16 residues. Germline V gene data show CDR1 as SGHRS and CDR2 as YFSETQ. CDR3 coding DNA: TGCGCCAGCAGCTTGATCAGGACAGGGGCCACCGGGGAGCTGTTTTTT. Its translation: CASSLIRTGATGELFF.

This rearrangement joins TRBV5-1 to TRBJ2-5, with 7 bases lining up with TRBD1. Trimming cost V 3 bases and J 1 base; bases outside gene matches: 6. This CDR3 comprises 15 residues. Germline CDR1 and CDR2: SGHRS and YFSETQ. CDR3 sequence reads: CASSWVYRGQETQYF. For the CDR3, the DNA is TGCGCCAGCAGCTGGGTCTACAGGGGCCAAGAGACCCAGTACTTC.

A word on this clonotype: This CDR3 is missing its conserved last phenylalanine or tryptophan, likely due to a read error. The CDR3 here is CASGDRGRGTEAFL. CDR3 nucleotide sequence: TGTGCCAGTGGAGACAGGGGGAGGGGCACTGAAGCTTTCCTT. This sequence joins TRBV19 and TRBJ1-1; 9 bases are a match to TRBD1. CDR3 length: 14 amino acids. Germline trimming cut 8 bases from V and 4 bases from J; bases unmatched to any gene: 8. CDR1 and CDR2 (germline): LNHDA, SQIVND (reference sequence).

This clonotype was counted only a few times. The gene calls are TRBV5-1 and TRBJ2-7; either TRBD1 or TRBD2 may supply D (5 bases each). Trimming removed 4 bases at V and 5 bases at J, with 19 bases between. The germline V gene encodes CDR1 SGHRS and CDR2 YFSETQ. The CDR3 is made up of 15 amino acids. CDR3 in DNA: TGCGCCAGCAGCACCGCTGGCCCGGGACGCGACGAGCAGTACTTC. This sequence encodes CASSTAGPGRDEQYF.

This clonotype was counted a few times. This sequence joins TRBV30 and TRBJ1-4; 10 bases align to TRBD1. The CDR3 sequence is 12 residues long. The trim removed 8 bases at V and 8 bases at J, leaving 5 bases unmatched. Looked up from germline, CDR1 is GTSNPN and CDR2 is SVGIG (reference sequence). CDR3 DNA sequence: TGTGCCCGACAGGGGGCGGACGAAAAACTGTTTTTT. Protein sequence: CARQGADEKLFF.

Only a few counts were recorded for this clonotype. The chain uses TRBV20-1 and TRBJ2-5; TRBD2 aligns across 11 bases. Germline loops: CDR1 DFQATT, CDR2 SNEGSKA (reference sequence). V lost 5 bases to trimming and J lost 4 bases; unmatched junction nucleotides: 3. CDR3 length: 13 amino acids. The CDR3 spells CSALGLAGETQYF. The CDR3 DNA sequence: TGCAGTGCTCTTGGACTAGCGGGAGAGACCCAGTACTTC.

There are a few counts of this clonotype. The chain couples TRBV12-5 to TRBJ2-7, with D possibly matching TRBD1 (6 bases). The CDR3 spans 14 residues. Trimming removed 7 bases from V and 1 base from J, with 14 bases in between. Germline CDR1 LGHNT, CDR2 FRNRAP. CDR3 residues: CASVPGHPSYEQYF. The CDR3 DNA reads TGTGCTAGTGTCCCGGGACATCCTTCCTACGAGCAGTACTTC.

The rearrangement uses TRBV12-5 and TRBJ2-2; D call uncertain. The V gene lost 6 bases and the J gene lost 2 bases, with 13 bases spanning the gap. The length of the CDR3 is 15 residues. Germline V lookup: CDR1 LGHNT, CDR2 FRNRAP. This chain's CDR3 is CASGFNPRNTGELFF. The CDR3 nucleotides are TGTGCTAGTGGCTTCAACCCCCGTAACACCGGGGAGCTGTTTTTT.

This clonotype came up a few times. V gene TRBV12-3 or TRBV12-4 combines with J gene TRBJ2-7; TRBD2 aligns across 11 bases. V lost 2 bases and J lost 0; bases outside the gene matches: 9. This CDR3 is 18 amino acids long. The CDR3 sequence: CASSLRSLAGGRSYEQYF. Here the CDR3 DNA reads TGTGCCAGCAGTTTAAGGAGTCTAGCGGGAGGCCGCTCCTACGAGCAGTACTTC.

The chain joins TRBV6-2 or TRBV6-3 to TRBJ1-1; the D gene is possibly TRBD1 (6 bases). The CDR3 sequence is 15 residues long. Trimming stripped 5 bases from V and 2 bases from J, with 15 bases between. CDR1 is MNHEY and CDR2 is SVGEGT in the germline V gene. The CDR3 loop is CASSDAGQRNTEAFF. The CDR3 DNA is TGTGCCAGCAGTGACGCCGGACAGCGAAACACTGAAGCTTTCTTT.

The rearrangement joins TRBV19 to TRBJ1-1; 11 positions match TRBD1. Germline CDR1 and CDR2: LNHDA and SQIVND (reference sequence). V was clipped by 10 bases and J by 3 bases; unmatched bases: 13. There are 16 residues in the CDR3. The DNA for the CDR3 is TGTGCCACCAACCCCGGGACAGGGGGTCTCTACACTGAAGCTTTCTTT. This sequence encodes CATNPGTGGLYTEAFF.

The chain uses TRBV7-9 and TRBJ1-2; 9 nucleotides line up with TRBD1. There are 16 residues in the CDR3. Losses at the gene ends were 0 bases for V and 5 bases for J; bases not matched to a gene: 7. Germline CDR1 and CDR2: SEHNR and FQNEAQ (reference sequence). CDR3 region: CASSLATRTGAYGYTF. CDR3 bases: TGTGCCAGCAGCTTAGCCACCAGGACAGGGGCGTATGGCTACACCTTC. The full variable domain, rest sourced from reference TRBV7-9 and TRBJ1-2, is DTGVSQNPRHKITKRGQNVTFRCDPISEHNRLYWYRQTLGQGPEFLTYFQNEAQLEKSRLLSDRFSAERPKGSFSTLEIQRTEQGDSAMYLCASSLATRTGAYGYTFGSGTRLTVV.